These T cell receptor beta chains were read from a single sample in a study of blood T cell repertoires in COVID-19. TCRdb's table, derived via immunoSEQ multiplex PCR, lists solely in-frame clones and lacks some. The table lists approximately 190,000 clones, about 80% of them singletons. The sequencing sample was made of PBMCs or T cells enriched from blood (not recorded which). All receptors come from a middle-aged man who had recovered from COVID-19. CDR3s include the opening cysteine and the closing phenylalanine or tryptophan. The D gene is left open where the match is weak. The size of a clone is reported for some rows only, either as once, few or many, or as a class for expanded clones.

J: TRBJ2-1
length: 15
size: .
V: TRBV6-5
D: TRBD2
DNA: TGTGCCAGCAGCGAGACTAGCGGGGCATACAATGAGCAGTTCTTC
CDR3: CASSETSGAYNEQFF

J: TRBJ1-6
length: 16
size: .
V: TRBV5-4
D: .
DNA: TGTGCCAGCAGCCGAACGGGGACTCAAACAGGATCACCCCTCCACTTT
CDR3: CASSRTGTQTGSPLHF

J: TRBJ1-1
length: 12
size: .
V: TRBV30
D: .
DNA: TGTGCCTGGAGTCCCACCTGGCAGGGAGCTTTCTTT
CDR3: CAWSPTWQGAFF

J: TRBJ2-1
length: 16
size: .
V: TRBV7-3
D: TRBD1
DNA: TGTGCCAGCAGCTTATCCGGGACAGGCTCCTACAATGAGCAGTTCTTC
CDR3: CASSLSGTGSYNEQFF

J: TRBJ1-3
length: 15
size: .
V: TRBV11-2
D: TRBD1
DNA: TGTGCCAGCAGCCCTTACAGGGGGCCAGGAAACACCATATATTTT
CDR3: CASSPYRGPGNTIYF

J: TRBJ1-3
length: 15
size: few
V: TRBV10-3
D: .
DNA: TGTGCCATCAGTGAGTCCGGGGGATCTGGAAACACCATATATTTT
CDR3: CAISESGGSGNTIYF

J: TRBJ2-1
length: 12
size: .
V: TRBV10-3
D: .
DNA: TGTGCCATCAGTATGAGGGCCAATGAGCAGTTCTTC
CDR3: CAISMRANEQFF

J: TRBJ2-7
length: 11
size: .
V: TRBV28
D: .
DNA: TGTGCCAGCACCCCCCGCAGGGCGACCTACTTC
CDR3: CASTPRRATYF

J: TRBJ1-2
length: 14
size: .
V: TRBV6-5
D: .
DNA: TGTGCCAGCAGTTATAAGGGGAGGGTGAGGGGCTACACCTTC
CDR3: CASSYKGRVRGYTF

J: TRBJ2-7
length: 16
size: .
V: TRBV5-1
D: TRBD2
DNA: TGCGCCAGCAGCTTGGCGTCTAGCGGCCCCCTCCGCGAGCAGTACTTC
CDR3: CASSLASSGPLREQYF

J: TRBJ2-7
length: 15
size: .
V: TRBV11-2
D: TRBD2
DNA: TGTGCCAGCAGCGGATCTAGCGGGGGGCTCCGAGTGGAGTACTTC
CDR3: CASSGSSGGLRVEYF

J: TRBJ2-7
length: 17
size: .
V: TRBV7-2
D: TRBD1
DNA: TGTGCCAGCAGCCACCACCTGGGGGACAGGAGACCCTACGAGCAGTACTTC
CDR3: CASSHHLGDRRPYEQYF

J: TRBJ1-4
length: 18
size: .
V: TRBV7-6
D: TRBD1
DNA: TGTGCCAGCAGCTTAGGTTCCGGGACAGGGGGCGCGTATGAAAAACTGTTTTTT
CDR3: CASSLGSGTGGAYEKLFF

J: TRBJ2-2
length: 13
size: few
V: TRBV4-2
D: TRBD1
DNA: TGTGCCAGCAGCCCCACAGGGGACGGGGAGCTGTTTTTT
CDR3: CASSPTGDGELFF

J: TRBJ1-1
length: 14
size: once
V: TRBV3-1/TRBV3-2
D: TRBD1
DNA: TGTGCCAGCAGCTACGGACAGGGTCGAACTGAAGCTTTCTTT
CDR3: CASSYGQGRTEAFF

J: TRBJ1-1
length: 16
size: .
V: TRBV5-8
D: .
DNA: TGTGCCAGCAGCTTGCGGGTTAATGCAAGGAACACTGAAGCTTTCTTT
CDR3: CASSLRVNARNTEAFF

J: TRBJ2-1
length: 13
size: .
V: TRBV7-2
D: .
DNA: TGTGCCAGCAGCCCGTATCCCGGGAATGAGCAGTTCTTC
CDR3: CASSPYPGNEQFF

J: TRBJ1-5
length: 13
size: .
V: TRBV10-3
D: .
DNA: TGTGCCATCAACGGTGGAGAGGGTTGGCCCCAGCATTTT
CDR3: CAINGGEGWPQHF

J: TRBJ1-1
length: 12
size: .
V: TRBV29-1
D: .
DNA: TGCAGCGCGCGACAGGTGAACACTGAAGCTTTCTTT
CDR3: CSARQVNTEAFF

J: TRBJ1-5
length: 15
size: .
V: TRBV19
D: TRBD1
DNA: TGTGCCAGTAGTTATCGGGACAGGGTCAATCAGCCCCAGCATTTT
CDR3: CASSYRDRVNQPQHF

J: TRBJ1-1
length: 13
size: .
V: TRBV24-1
D: .
DNA: TGTGCCACCAGTGATTTGAGTTCCAGGGCGGCTTTCTTT
CDR3: CATSDLSSRAAFF

J: TRBJ1-4
length: 14
size: .
V: TRBV19
D: TRBD1
DNA: TGTGCCAGTAGCAAGACAGGGCCAAATGAAAAACTGTTTTTT
CDR3: CASSKTGPNEKLFF

J: TRBJ1-1
length: 15
size: .
V: TRBV6-1
D: .
DNA: TGTGCCAGCAGTGAATTTGGGGAGCTGAACACTGAAGCTTTCTTT
CDR3: CASSEFGELNTEAFF

J: TRBJ2-1
length: 15
size: .
V: TRBV2
D: TRBD1
DNA: TGTGCCAGCAGCGATGACGGGACAGGGGTCAGTGAGCAGTTCTTC
CDR3: CASSDDGTGVSEQFF

J: TRBJ2-1
length: 15
size: .
V: TRBV6-5
D: TRBD2
DNA: TGTGCCAGCAGGAGAGCGGGGGGGTCCTACAATGAGCAGTTCTTC
CDR3: CASRRAGGSYNEQFF

J: TRBJ2-4
length: 14
size: .
V: TRBV7-2
D: TRBD1
DNA: TGTGCCAGCAGCTTTGGACAGGATCGGAACATTCAGTACTTC
CDR3: CASSFGQDRNIQYF

J: TRBJ2-7
length: 14
size: .
V: TRBV5-6
D: TRBD1
DNA: TGTGCCAGCAGCTTAGGGACAGGGAAATACGAGCAGTACTTC
CDR3: CASSLGTGKYEQYF

J: TRBJ1-1
length: 13
size: .
V: TRBV30
D: .
DNA: TGTGCCTGGAGTGTAATGGGCAACACTGAAGCTTTCTTT
CDR3: CAWSVMGNTEAFF

J: TRBJ2-3
length: 13
size: .
V: TRBV11-2
D: .
DNA: TGTGCCAGCAGCTCACTTACCTCAGATACGCAGTATTTT
CDR3: CASSSLTSDTQYF

J: TRBJ2-3
length: 12
size: .
V: TRBV6-4
D: .
DNA: TGTGCCACCTCCCCGGGTGGAGATACGCAGTATTTT
CDR3: CATSPGGDTQYF

J: TRBJ1-2
length: 13
size: .
V: TRBV6-5
D: TRBD1
DNA: TGTGCCAGCAGGATTGGGACAGTTTATGGCTACACCTTC
CDR3: CASRIGTVYGYTF

J: TRBJ1-3
length: 15
size: .
V: TRBV5-6
D: TRBD1
DNA: TGTGCCAGCAGCTATGGACAGGGTACTGGAAACACCATATATTTT
CDR3: CASSYGQGTGNTIYF

J: TRBJ1-2
length: 13
size: .
V: TRBV7-2
D: .
DNA: TGTGCCAGCAGCTTAGGCAGGGACTATGGCTACACCTTC
CDR3: CASSLGRDYGYTF

J: TRBJ2-7
length: 13
size: .
V: TRBV28
D: .
DNA: TGTGCCAGCAGCTCTCCCAGGGTTGTAGAGCAGTACTTC
CDR3: CASSSPRVVEQYF

J: TRBJ2-7
length: 15
size: once
V: TRBV29-1
D: TRBD1
DNA: TGCAGCGTTGAAGCCGACAGGGGGTTCCCCTACGAGCAGTACTTC
CDR3: CSVEADRGFPYEQYF

J: TRBJ1-6
length: 14
size: .
V: TRBV5-1
D: .
DNA: TGCGCCAGCAGCGAAAGTGGGTCGGGATCACCCCTCCACTTT
CDR3: CASSESGSGSPLHF

J: TRBJ2-3
length: 17
size: .
V: TRBV6-1
D: TRBD1
DNA: TGTGCCAGCAGTGGGTCCCTAGACAGGGGGTTCGGAGATACGCAGTATTTT
CDR3: CASSGSLDRGFGDTQYF

J: TRBJ1-1
length: 16
size: .
V: TRBV19
D: .
DNA: TGTGCCAGTAGTATAGAGAGCCGGAGTTTGAACACTGAAGCTTTCTTT
CDR3: CASSIESRSLNTEAFF

J: TRBJ1-1
length: 13
size: .
V: TRBV7-3
D: .
DNA: TGTGCCAGCAGCTTAACGCGGTCGACTGAAGCTTTCTTT
CDR3: CASSLTRSTEAFF